Shown below are 4 T cell receptor beta chains from a single sample sequenced in a study of blood T cells in healthy people across ages. It was with a sample-barcoded 5' primer and a J-beta primer mix that a second PCR of roughly 7 to 12 cycles was run. MiXCR, run by TCRdb on the 5' RACE reads, gives a single entry per CDR3 protein. This sample yields over a million distinct CDR3 sequences, of which under 30% are seen a single time; about 0.8% belongs to the top ten. This same sample was also part of a study on T cells of mothers and their children.

The sample consisted of blood. These TCRs come from a girl aged 2 to 9 in good health.

V is TRBV6-1 and J is TRBJ2-7, with 8 nucleotides matching TRBD1. Germline V gives CDR1 MNHNS, CDR2 SASEGT. V gave up 8 bases and J gave up 3 bases; unmatched junction bases: 9. The CDR3 consists of 14 residues. This CDR3 reads CASAAQTGVYEQYF. The CDR3 DNA reads TGTGCCAGCGCCGCTCAGACAGGGGTCTACGAGCAGTACTTC.

The chain has TRBV11-2 and TRBJ2-3; TRBD2 aligns across 9 bases. The V segment lost 4 bases and the J segment 4 bases; nucleotides outside the gene matches: 6. CDR1 and CDR2 from the germline V gene are SGHAT and FQNNGV. The CDR3 extends over 15 amino acids. CDR3 in DNA: TGTGCCAGCAGCTCCTCGACTAGCGGATCAGATACGCAGTATTTT. This encodes CASSSSTSGSDTQYF.

This chain links TRBV5-1 with TRBJ1-2; D may be TRBD1 (5 bases). Germline lookup yields CDR1 SGHRS and CDR2 YFSETQ. CDR3 length equals 15 residues. Trimming cost V 3 bases and J 1 base, with 13 bases left between them. DNA for the CDR3: TGCGCCAGCAGCTCGGGAGGGACCCTTAACTATGGCTACACCTTC. This translates into CASSSGGTLNYGYTF. Full variable domain (missing parts from reference TRBV5-1 and TRBJ1-2): KAGVTQTPRYLIKTRGQQVTLSCSPISGHRSVSWYQQTPGQGLQFLFEYFSETQRNKGNFPGRFSGRQFSNSRSEMNVSTLELGDSALYLCASSSGGTLNYGYTFGSGTRLTVV.

V usage is TRBV7-2 and J usage is TRBJ2-1; D is possibly TRBD2 (5 bases). V lost 2 bases, J lost 11 bases, and 10 bases lay in between. Germline CDR1 reads SGHTA; CDR2 reads FQGNSA. This CDR3 spans 12 amino acids. The CDR3 region is CASSLREGKQFF. For the CDR3, the DNA is TGTGCCAGCAGCTTACGCGAGGGTAAGCAGTTCTTC.